Shown below are 32 T cell receptor beta chains from a single sample sequenced in a study of T cell responses to AZD1222 COVID-19 vaccine. Repertoires were generated with immunoSEQ multiplex PCR, while TCRdb's copy carries only in-frame clones and drops some. The sample records 200,000 or so clones, 90% to 95% being singletons. The specimen comprised peripheral blood, sampled on day 0 of AZD1222 vaccination. The receptor source for this set is an adult in good health.

This chain uses TRBV18 with TRBJ1-1; the D gene is possibly TRBD1 (5 bases). Per germline, CDR1 KGHSH and CDR2 LQKENI. V dropped 1 base and J dropped 1 base, with 7 bases sitting between them. The CDR3 contains 14 residues. The CDR3 nucleotides are TGTGCCAGCTCACCACTGGACACGAACACTGAAGCTTTCTTT. Its translation is CASSPLDTNTEAFF.

The rearrangement joins TRBV20-1 to TRBJ2-7; 11 positions agree with TRBD1. This CDR3 has 15 residues. Germline trimming cut 3 bases from V and 2 bases from J; bases unmatched to any gene: 6. Germline V gene data show CDR1 as DFQATT and CDR2 as SNEGSKA (reference sequence). DNA of the CDR3: TGCAGTGCTAGTAAGGGACAGGGGGTTCCCTACGAGCAGTACTTC. Translation: CSASKGQGVPYEQYF.

This chain links TRBV18 with TRBJ1-1; no definite D call. Per germline, CDR1 KGHSH and CDR2 LQKENI. The CDR3 totals 15 residues. V lost 1 base to trimming and J lost 0 bases, with 9 bases between them. The chain's CDR3 is CASSPRQPLNTEAFF. As DNA, the CDR3 is TGTGCCAGCTCACCACGGCAGCCATTGAACACTGAAGCTTTCTTT.

This chain joins TRBV11-2 and TRBJ1-1; D remains ambiguous. Germline V gives CDR1 SGHAT, CDR2 FQNNGV. With 7 bases removed from V and 0 bases from J, the gap between germline ends came to 12 bases. There are 14 residues in the CDR3. The CDR3 spells CASTSKPVNTEAFF. In DNA, the CDR3 is TGTGCCAGCACTTCAAAGCCCGTGAACACTGAAGCTTTCTTT.

The rearrangement joins TRBV7-9 to TRBJ1-1; no clear D. Germline V CDR1 and CDR2: SEHNR, FQNEAQ (reference sequence). Trimming removed 3 bases at V and 2 bases at J, with 7 bases between. This CDR3 is built from 13 residues. This CDR3 is CASSFLRNTEAFF. CDR3 DNA: TGTGCCAGCAGCTTTTTGCGTAACACTGAAGCTTTCTTT.

The gene calls are TRBV18 and TRBJ1-3; D unresolved. Trimming removed 3 bases from V and 4 bases from J, with 10 bases in between. Germline V lookup: CDR1 KGHSH, CDR2 LQKENI. The CDR3 totals 14 residues. The CDR3 spells CASSPQEAGNTIYF. The CDR3 nucleotides read TGTGCCAGCTCACCTCAGGAAGCCGGAAACACCATATATTTT.

The rearrangement links TRBV28 to TRBJ2-2; 7 nucleotides line up with TRBD2. The CDR3 covers 14 residues. In germline, CDR1 is MDHEN, CDR2 SYDVKM. V shed 4 bases, J shed 3 bases, and the junction held 2 bases outside the gene matches. This CDR3 reads CASSSTSDTGELFF. The DNA for the CDR3 is TGTGCCAGCAGTTCAACTAGCGACACCGGGGAGCTGTTTTTT. The variable domain in full, completed from reference TRBV28 and TRBJ2-2, reads DVKVTQSSRYLVKRTGEKVFLECVQDMDHENMFWYRQDPGLGLRLIYFSYDVKMKEKGDIPEGYSVSREKKERFSLILESASTNQTSMYLCASSSTSDTGELFFGEGSRLTVL.

V and J are TRBV6-1 and TRBJ1-5; the D is unclear. Trimming removed 2 bases from V and 2 bases from J, with 13 bases in between. The CDR3 contains 16 residues. CDR1 is MNHNS and CDR2 is SASEGT in the germline V gene. CDR3 in amino acids: CASSELLAGGNQPQHF. The CDR3 bases are TGTGCCAGCAGTGAACTTTTGGCAGGAGGCAATCAGCCCCAGCATTTT.

This clone was recorded once. This chain connects TRBV24-1 to TRBJ2-1; D possibly corresponds to TRBD1 (6 bases). Germline V CDR1 and CDR2: KGHDR, SFDVKD. The CDR3 extends over 14 amino acids. V was shortened by 9 bases and J by 6 bases, with 17 bases between the two germline ends. CDR3 region: CATGIQGWSNEQFF. Here the CDR3 DNA reads TGTGCCACCGGGATCCAGGGGTGGTCCAATGAGCAGTTCTTC.

This clone showed up just a few times. The chain is built from TRBV29-1 and TRBJ2-1, with 8 bases identical to TRBD2. Per germline, CDR1 SQVTM and CDR2 ANQGSEA. The CDR3 is made up of 14 amino acids. V shed 3 bases and J 7 bases; nucleotides not matched to a gene: 8. The CDR3 DNA sequence: TGCAGCGTTGACTTGACTAGCGTCGGGAATGAGCAGTTCTTC. Translating it yields CSVDLTSVGNEQFF.

This chain links TRBV28 with TRBJ2-1, with 7 nucleotides matching TRBD2. CDR3 length: 15 amino acids. Germline CDR1 MDHEN, CDR2 SYDVKM. V shed 5 bases, J shed 4 bases, and the junction held 8 bases outside the gene matches. CDR3 sequence reads: CASSGTNRYYNEQFF. The CDR3 DNA sequence: TGTGCCAGCAGTGGGACTAACCGTTATTACAATGAGCAGTTCTTC.

This chain joins TRBV7-9 and TRBJ2-3; no firm D call. Germline CDR1 is SEHNR and CDR2 is FQNEAQ (reference sequence). The CDR3 spans 14 residues. V lost 0 bases and J 0 bases, leaving 4 bases between the germline ends. In nucleotides, the CDR3 is TGTGCCAGCAGCTTAGCCGGGAGCACAGATACGCAGTATTTT. As protein: CASSLAGSTDTQYF.

The chain uses TRBV12-3 or TRBV12-4 and TRBJ1-1; D remains unclear. This CDR3 spans 13 amino acids. The ends were cut back, 5 bases at V and 5 bases at J, with 12 bases in the middle. CDR3 DNA: TGTGCCAGCAGTCCTTACACGGTTACTGAAGCTTTCTTT. It is translated as CASSPYTVTEAFF.

This clone appeared a single time. This chain joins TRBV9 and TRBJ2-5; possible D gene TRBD2, 5 bases. Germline CDR1 reads SGDLS; CDR2 reads YYNGEE. The CDR3 consists of 15 residues. Between the trimmed V and J ends, which lost 0 bases and 1 base, there was a span of 10 bases. In DNA, the CDR3 is TGTGCCAGCAGCGTAGAAGAGCGGTCCCAAGAGACCCAGTACTTC. This translates into CASSVEERSQETQYF. Using reference TRBV9 and TRBJ2-5 for the parts outside the CDR3, the full variable domain is DSGVTQTPKHLITATGQRVTLRCSPRSGDLSVYWYQQSLDQGLQFLIQYYNGEERAKGNILERFSAQQFPDLHSELNLSSLELGDSALYFCASSVEERSQETQYFGPGTRLLVL.

The rearrangement links TRBV18 to TRBJ1-5; 7 bases agree with TRBD1. CDR3 length: 13 amino acids. CDR1 and CDR2 from the germline V gene are KGHSH and LQKENI. The V gene end was trimmed by 6 bases and the J gene end by 5 bases; junction bases not matched to a gene: 4. The CDR3 sequence is CASSYQGDQPQHF. In nucleotides, the CDR3 is TGTGCCAGCTCGTACCAGGGGGATCAGCCCCAGCATTTT.

This chain uses TRBV27 with TRBJ2-5, with 7 bases identical to TRBD1. The length of the CDR3 is 17 residues. CDR1 is MNHEY, CDR2 SMNVEV, per germline (reference sequence). V dropped 6 bases and J dropped 5; count of bases not matched to a gene: 18. The CDR3 DNA sequence: TGTGCCAGCAGACGATGGGCGGCAGGGGGTGGTTCGGAGACCCAGTACTTC. It yields the protein CASRRWAAGGGSETQYF.

J is TRBJ1-2 and V is TRBV5-6; D is uncertain. Germline CDR1 is SGHDT and CDR2 is YYEEEE. The V end lost 0 bases, the J end lost 8 bases, and 11 bases lay between the germline ends. CDR3 length equals 13 residues. The CDR3 loop reads CASSLVRGGGYTF. For the CDR3, the DNA is TGTGCCAGCAGCTTGGTACGGGGTGGCGGCTACACCTTC.

This sequence joins TRBV9 and TRBJ2-1, with 7 bases matching TRBD1. Germline V CDR1 and CDR2: SGDLS, YYNGEE. With 0 bases clipped from V and 2 bases from J, the junction kept 5 bases outside the gene matches. The CDR3 has 16 amino acids. CDR3 sequence: CASSVAIRGTYNEQFF. The CDR3 region has the DNA TGTGCCAGCAGCGTAGCTATCAGGGGGACCTACAATGAGCAGTTCTTC.

The V gene is TRBV7-9, the J gene TRBJ1-6; TRBD1 matches 8 bases. Germline values: CDR1 SEHNR, CDR2 FQNEAQ (reference sequence). The length of the CDR3 is 14 residues. Germline trimming cut 3 bases from V and 9 bases from J; bases unmatched to any gene: 4. The CDR3 coding sequence is TGTGCCAGCAGCTTGCAGGGGGCCGGTTCACCCCTCCACTTT. It specifies CASSLQGAGSPLHF.

The chain has TRBV10-1 and TRBJ1-2; D is possibly TRBD1 (5 bases). Trimming pared 1 base from V and 8 bases from J, leaving 11 bases between. Looked up from germline, CDR1 is WNHNN and CDR2 is SYGVQD (reference sequence). This CDR3 has 13 residues. CDR3 sequence: CASSEYRSTGYTF. Here the CDR3 DNA reads TGCGCCAGCAGTGAGTACAGGAGTACAGGCTACACCTTC.

V gene TRBV6-6 combines with J gene TRBJ2-6, with D perhaps matching TRBD1 or TRBD2 (6 bases each). V lost 6 bases to trimming and J lost 4 bases, with 13 bases between them. Germline assignment: CDR1 MNHNY and CDR2 SVGAGI (reference sequence). This CDR3 has 15 amino acids. The CDR3 is CASRGGATGANVLTF. DNA for the CDR3: TGTGCCAGCAGGGGGGGCGCAACCGGGGCCAACGTCCTGACTTTC.

The CDR3, as DNA: TGTGCCACCAGTGAAGAACAGGGGACCCAGTACTTC. It yields the protein CATSEEQGTQYF. The chain recombines TRBV24-1 with TRBJ2-5; weak D call: TRBD1 (6 bases). Per the germline V gene, CDR1 is KGHDR and CDR2 is SFDVKD. This CDR3 region has 12 residues. V was cut by 4 bases and J by 7 bases, with 9 bases left in between.

The rearrangement links TRBV3-1 (or the pseudogene TRBV3-2) to TRBJ1-2, with 7 bases lining up with TRBD1. Per the germline V gene, CDR1 is LGHDT and CDR2 is YNNKEL (reference sequence). CDR3 length: 14 residues. Trimming took 5 bases from V and 6 from J; bases not matched to a gene: 9. CDR3 DNA: TGTGCCAGCAGCAGGGTACAGGGGCGGGATGGCTACACCTTC. As protein: CASSRVQGRDGYTF.

The chain is built from TRBV5-1 and TRBJ2-1; the match to TRBD1 covers 11 bases. Germline CDR1 SGHRS, CDR2 YFSETQ. There are 15 residues in the CDR3. Unmatched junction bases numbered 6, after V lost 1 base and J lost 9 bases. The CDR3 reads CASSLKGQGAVEQFF. CDR3 in DNA: TGCGCCAGCAGCTTGAAAGGACAGGGGGCTGTTGAGCAGTTCTTC.

The chain carries TRBV7-2 and TRBJ2-3; D possibly corresponds to TRBD1 (5 bases). V gave up 5 bases and J gave up 6 bases, with 15 bases separating them. The V gene's germline CDR1 is SGHTA and CDR2 FQGNSA. CDR3 length: 14 amino acids. CDR3 amino acids: CASSPGHRRDTQYF. The CDR3 DNA follows: TGTGCCAGCAGCCCCGGACATAGAAGGGATACGCAGTATTTT. The full variable domain, its missing parts supplied by reference TRBV7-2 and TRBJ2-3, is GAGVSQSPSNKVTEKGKDVELRCDPISGHTALYWYRQSLGQGLEFLIYFQGNSAPDKSGLPSDRFSAERTGGSVSTLTIQRTQQEDSAVYLCASSPGHRRDTQYFGPGTRLTVL.

The chain combines TRBV19 with TRBJ2-7; 10 nucleotides line up with TRBD2. V lost 8 bases, J lost 4 bases, and 8 bases stayed unmatched. CDR1 and CDR2 (germline): LNHDA, SQIVND (reference sequence). The CDR3 runs 14 residues. The chain's CDR3 is CASSAGGPGYEQYF. As DNA, the CDR3 is TGTGCCAGTTCAGCGGGAGGGCCTGGATACGAGCAGTACTTC.

The chain recombines TRBV24-1 with TRBJ2-7; maybe TRBD1 (5 bases). CDR1 and CDR2 from the germline V gene are KGHDR and SFDVKD. The CDR3 has 13 amino acids. The germline V and J ends were trimmed by 1 base and 5 bases, with 8 bases remaining between them. CDR3 amino acids: CATSDFRGHEQYF. The CDR3 DNA sequence: TGTGCCACCAGTGATTTTAGGGGCCACGAGCAGTACTTC.

The rearrangement joins TRBV7-2 to TRBJ1-1; the D is unclear. The CDR3 has 12 amino acids. The ends were cut back, 2 bases at V and 7 bases at J, with 8 bases in the middle. Germline V gene lookup returns CDR1 SGHTA and CDR2 FQGNSA. CDR3 DNA sequence: TGTGCCAGCAGCTTAACCGGGGTTGAAGCTTTCTTT. As protein: CASSLTGVEAFF. Supplemented by reference TRBV7-2 and TRBJ1-1, the full variable domain reads GAGVSQSPSNKVTEKGKDVELRCDPISGHTALYWYRQSLGQGLEFLIYFQGNSAPDKSGLPSDRFSAERTGGSVSTLTIQRTQQEDSAVYLCASSLTGVEAFFGQGTRLTVV.

CDR3 coding DNA: TGTGCCAGCAGTGAATACGCTGAAGCTTTCTTT. Translation: CASSEYAEAFF. The chain carries TRBV25-1 and TRBJ1-1; D call uncertain. The CDR3 has 11 amino acids. Germline V gives CDR1 MGHDK, CDR2 SYGVNS. The V end was cut by 0 bases, the J end by 6 bases, with 2 bases between.

This clone was observed a few times. CDR3: CAISESGGRSNTEAFF. CDR3 nucleotide sequence: TGTGCCATCAGTGAGTCGGGAGGACGGTCGAACACTGAAGCTTTCTTT. This chain links TRBV10-3 with TRBJ1-1; D remains ambiguous. The CDR3 covers 16 residues. Trimming took 0 bases from V and 1 from J, leaving 12 bases between them. Germline V CDR1 and CDR2: ENHRY, SYGVKD.

The rearrangement uses TRBV6-2 or TRBV6-3 and TRBJ2-7; D ambiguous. The ends were cut back, 4 bases at V and 0 bases at J, with 7 bases in the middle. CDR3 size: 13 residues. Germline values: CDR1 MNHEY, CDR2 SVGEGT. CDR3 region: CASSLIPSYEQYF. CDR3 coding DNA: TGTGCCAGCAGTTTGATACCCTCCTACGAGCAGTACTTC.

A few counts support this clone. The genes are TRBV6-5 and TRBJ2-7, with 10 nucleotides matching TRBD1. V lost 6 bases to trimming and J lost 4 bases; unmatched junction nucleotides: 9. This CDR3 spans 15 amino acids. CDR1 MNHEY and CDR2 SVGAGI come from the germline V gene. CDR3 protein: CASSSRDRGVYEQYF. The DNA for the CDR3 is TGTGCCAGCAGCTCCCGGGACAGGGGTGTTTACGAGCAGTACTTC.